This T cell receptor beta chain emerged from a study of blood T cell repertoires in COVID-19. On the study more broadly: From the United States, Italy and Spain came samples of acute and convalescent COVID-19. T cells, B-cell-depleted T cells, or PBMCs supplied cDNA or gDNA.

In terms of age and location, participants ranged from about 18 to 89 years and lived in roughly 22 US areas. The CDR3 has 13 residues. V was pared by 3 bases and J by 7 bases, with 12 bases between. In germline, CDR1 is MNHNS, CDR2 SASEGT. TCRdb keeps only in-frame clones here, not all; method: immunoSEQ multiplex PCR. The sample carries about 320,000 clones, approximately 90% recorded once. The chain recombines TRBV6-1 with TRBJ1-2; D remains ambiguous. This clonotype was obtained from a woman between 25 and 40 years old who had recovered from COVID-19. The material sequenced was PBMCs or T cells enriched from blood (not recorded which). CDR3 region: CASSDERGGGYTF. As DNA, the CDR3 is TGTGCCAGCAGTGATGAACGGGGAGGTGGCTACACCTTC.